Shown below are 13 T cell receptor beta chains from a single sample sequenced in a study of graft-versus-host responses after intestinal transplantation. Their antigen targets remain unknown. The method was immunoSEQ multiplex PCR; TCRdb's version includes in-frame clones alone and lacks a portion of them. The sample carries tens of thousands of clones, 75% to 95% recorded once. The sample here was unstimulated CD8+ T cells sorted from spleen or lymph node cells, taken before transplant. The receptors shown here come from a human donor who was the organ donor for an intestinal transplant.

This clone came up once. The chain joins TRBV5-1 to TRBJ2-7; 7 bases map to TRBD2. V was pared by 0 bases and J by 3 bases, with 3 bases of the junction left unmatched. CDR3 length: 14 amino acids. Germline loops: CDR1 SGHRS, CDR2 YFSETQ. The CDR3 here is CASSLVGGSYEQYF. In nucleotides, the CDR3 is TGCGCCAGCAGCTTGGTGGGGGGGAGCTACGAGCAGTACTTC.

The chain combines TRBV21-1 with TRBJ2-7; TRBD1, the D gene given by the table, was not confirmed from the DNA. TRBV21-1 is marked as a pseudogene. The CDR3 contains 12 residues. The CDR3: CASSKEGYEQYF. The CDR3 bases are TGTGCCAGCAGCAAAGAGGGGTACGAGCAGTACTTC.

The chain has TRBV19 and TRBJ2-2, with 16 bases matching TRBD2. CDR3 length: 18 amino acids. Germline CDR1 reads LNHDA; CDR2 reads SQIVND (reference sequence). The trim removed 8 bases at V and 4 bases at J, leaving 10 bases unmatched. Here the CDR3 DNA reads TGTGCCAGTCCTCACGAGGGACTAGCGGGAGGGGGCACCGGGGAGCTGTTTTTT. Translation gives CASPHEGLAGGGTGELFF.

V is TRBV10-2 and J is TRBJ2-1; no clear D gene. The V end was cut by 3 bases, the J end by 7 bases, with 4 bases between. Germline V lookup: CDR1 WSHSY, CDR2 SAAADI. This CDR3 contains 11 residues. CDR3 loop: CASSEVNEQFF. CDR3 DNA: TGCGCCAGCAGTGAAGTGAATGAGCAGTTCTTC.

The chain carries TRBV6-5 and TRBJ1-5; a weak D match, TRBD1 (5 bases). Germline V gives CDR1 MNHEY, CDR2 SVGAGI. The CDR3 totals 13 residues. V lost 5 bases, J lost 0 bases, and 5 bases lay in between. CDR3 amino acids: CASSDSSNQPQHF. The DNA of the CDR3 is TGTGCCAGCAGTGACAGTAGCAATCAGCCCCAGCATTTT.

In its sample, this clone was seen once. This sequence joins TRBV4-1 and TRBJ1-1; no reliable D call. The CDR3 extends over 14 amino acids. The V end was cut by 1 base, the J end by 1 base, with 7 bases between. Looked up from germline, CDR1 is MGHRA and CDR2 is YSYEKL. The CDR3 region is CASSQGWSNTEAFF. CDR3 nucleotide sequence: TGCGCCAGCAGCCAAGGGTGGTCGAACACTGAAGCTTTCTTT.

This clone was seen a single time. The V call is TRBV6-1, the J call TRBJ1-2, with D maybe TRBD1 (6 bases). The CDR3 has 15 residues. Trimming pared 3 bases from V and 4 bases from J, leaving 15 bases between. CDR1 and CDR2 (germline): MNHNS, SASEGT. The CDR3 nucleotides read TGTGCCAGCAGTGAGGGGGGGCCGGGTGTCTATGGCTACACCTTC. Translated: CASSEGGPGVYGYTF.

The chain is built from TRBV5-6 and TRBJ2-1; D perhaps matches TRBD1 (6 bases). Trimming took 0 bases from V and 12 from J, leaving 16 bases between them. Germline V gives CDR1 SGHDT, CDR2 YYEEEE. The CDR3 is 14 residues long. CDR3 loop: CASSLAQDRWGQFF. CDR3 coding DNA: TGTGCCAGCAGCTTGGCTCAAGACAGGTGGGGGCAGTTCTTC.

The rearrangement joins TRBV5-6 to TRBJ2-7; perhaps TRBD2 as D (6 bases). Deletions cut 2 bases from V and 6 bases from J, with 15 bases between. Germline V gene sequence: CDR1 SGHDT, CDR2 YYEEEE. CDR3 length: 14 residues. This CDR3 reads CASSLPLTRGEQYF. Here the CDR3 DNA reads TGTGCCAGCAGCTTACCTCTGACGCGGGGCGAGCAGTACTTC.

This chain connects TRBV4-2 to TRBJ1-5; D gene uncertain. Per germline, CDR1 LGHNA and CDR2 YNFKEQ. The CDR3 has 17 residues. V dropped 1 base and J dropped 2 bases, with 15 bases sitting between them. The CDR3 here is CASSQVDWVRGNQPQHF. The CDR3, as DNA: TGTGCCAGCAGCCAAGTCGATTGGGTAAGGGGCAATCAGCCCCAGCATTTT.

V and J are TRBV5-6 and TRBJ2-1; 13 bases align to TRBD2. Germline V gene sequence: CDR1 SGHDT, CDR2 YYEEEE. Germline trimming cut 5 bases from V and 4 bases from J; bases unmatched to any gene: 6. The CDR3 is 16 residues long. CDR3 nucleotides: TGTGCCAGCAGTCTCCCGGGACTAGCGGGATACAATGAGCAGTTCTTC. Protein product: CASSLPGLAGYNEQFF.

The chain recombines TRBV6-1 with TRBJ1-5; TRBD1 might be the D (5 bases). Trimming cost V 6 bases and J 0 bases, with 12 bases left between them. Germline assignment: CDR1 MNHNS and CDR2 SASEGT. The CDR3 sequence is 15 residues long. The CDR3 loop is CASSGGEDSNQPQHF. Written as DNA, the CDR3 is TGTGCCAGCAGCGGAGGGGAAGATAGCAATCAGCCCCAGCATTTT.

This clone appeared a single time. The genes are TRBV19 and TRBJ1-1; D unresolved. This CDR3 region has 14 residues. Germline loops: CDR1 LNHDA, CDR2 SQIVND (reference sequence). Trimming removed 6 bases from V and 6 bases from J, with 17 bases in between. The CDR3 protein is CASRTPRGYPEAFF. The CDR3 DNA sequence: TGTGCCAGTAGAACCCCTCGAGGGTACCCTGAAGCTTTCTTT.